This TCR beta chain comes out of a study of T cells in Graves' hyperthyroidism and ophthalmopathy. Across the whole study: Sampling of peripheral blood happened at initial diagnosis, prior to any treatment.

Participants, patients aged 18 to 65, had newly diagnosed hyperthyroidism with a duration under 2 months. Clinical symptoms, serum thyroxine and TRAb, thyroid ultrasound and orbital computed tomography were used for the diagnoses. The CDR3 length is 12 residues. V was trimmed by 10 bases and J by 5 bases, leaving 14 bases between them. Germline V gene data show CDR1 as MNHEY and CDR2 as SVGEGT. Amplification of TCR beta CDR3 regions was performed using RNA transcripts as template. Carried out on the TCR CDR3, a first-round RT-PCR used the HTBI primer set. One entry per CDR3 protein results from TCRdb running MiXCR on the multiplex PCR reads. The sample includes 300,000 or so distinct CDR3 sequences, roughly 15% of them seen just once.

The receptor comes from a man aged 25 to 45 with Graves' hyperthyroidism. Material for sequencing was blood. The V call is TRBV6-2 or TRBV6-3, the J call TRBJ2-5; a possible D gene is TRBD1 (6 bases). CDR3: CAIEQGGETQYF. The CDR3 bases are TGTGCCATTGAACAGGGCGGGGAGACCCAGTACTTC.